This TCR beta chain comes out of a study of cytomegalovirus exposure and HLA in healthy donors (dated 2017 in TCRdb). Some background on the complete study: An earlier analysis of some 500 of the donors reported 250 to 300 Gb of sequence data and 120 million or so unique TCR beta sequences from about 200 million T cells. Among the roughly 400 genotyped donors, around 81% belonged to the genetic ancestry cluster associated with self-reported Caucasian donors. An earlier analysis of around 640 of the donors used high-throughput TCR beta sequencing to judge whether each TCR beta V gene segment behaved as functional or pseudogenic. Besides the first cohort of around 700 subjects, a separate validation cohort made up of roughly 120 different subjects was used. The study used immunosequencing to profile the T cell repertoires of around 600 subjects and linked those repertoires to cytomegalovirus serostatus. An early release that covered about 600 HLA-typed donors contained around 300 gigabases of sequencing data and around 80 million unique TCR sequences. A later genetic analysis used genome-wide SNP genotypes for about three fifths of the 666 donors, treating that subset as a discovery cohort. To study patterns of TCR occurrence, a later analysis re-analyzed previously published TCR beta repertoires from 650 to 750 donors and added high-resolution HLA genotyping. Among a few hundred genotyped donors of the cohort, an average of about 240,000 unique TCR beta nucleotide sequences were sequenced per donor, around a sixth of them non-productive. Every discovery cohort repertoire had been produced on one sequencing platform. Both class I and class II loci were covered by HLA typing, at four-digit resolution. Because of strong linkage in the cohort, four to six DR-DQ haplotypes were treated as single units for association and clustering. The later analysis used no new phenotypic data to find candidate immune exposures, relying instead on TCR beta sequences and their occurrence across donors. The number of donors typed differed by locus, with about 629-640 for A, B, C, DRB1 and DQB1, roughly 520 for DQA1, 600 to 610 for DPA1, and over 400 for DPB1. The study aimed to test whether signatures of past pathogen exposure could be identified by cataloging public T cell receptors. Donor age, sex, ethnicity and CMV serostatus were collected together with the repertoire data. High-throughput TCR immunosequencing, statistical association of individual TCRs with disease status, and machine learning were combined to predict cytomegalovirus infection status.

Germline trimming: 5 bases from V, 3 bases from J; junction bases outside gene matches: 3. The CDR3 contains 14 residues, cysteine and phenylalanine counted. The entry retains the CDR3 DNA only, 42 bases that are in frame from base 1. CDR1 and CDR2 (MGHRA, YSYEKL) derive from the germline V gene. The cohort comprised fewer than 700 healthy bone marrow donors. At the time of sampling, every cohort member was nominally healthy, though immune exposures that went unrecorded were likely present. The donor tested CMV seropositive and was one of the 289 seropositive cohort members. Every donor gave a peripheral blood sample, and the peripheral blood mononuclear cells from that sample were used for TCR beta sequencing. Genomic DNA extraction from the blood cell samples was performed with the Qiagen DNeasy Blood Extraction Kit. The method was the immunoSEQ multiplex PCR assay. For the multiplex PCR, a mixture combining 60 forward primers for TCR Vbeta segments and 13 reverse primers for TCR Jbeta segments was used. Amplification of the CDR3 region of rearranged TCR beta genes was performed with a multiplex PCR assay on genomic DNA. The amplified TCR beta libraries were sequenced on the Illumina HiSeq System as 87-base-pair reads. As for the authors' bioinformatics: A later analysis tallied around 82 million unique TCR beta chains across the 660 or so repertoires, and about 10 million of those chains were shared by two or more donors. Raw reads were error-corrected and collapsed into unique sequences with a nearest-neighbor algorithm that merged closely related sequences to remove PCR and sequencing errors. To assign V, D and J gene segments, CDR3 sequences were aligned to IMGT reference sequences. For a sequence to be retained, a match of at least six nucleotides to both a V gene segment and a J gene segment was required. Rearrangements were classified as productive when the CDR3 lacked stop codons and remained in frame with V and J, and all other rearrangements were classified as non-productive. CDR3 was defined according to IMGT convention as the region running from the second conserved V-encoded cysteine to the conserved J-encoded phenylalanine. Sequences without an unambiguous match to a single V gene segment were excluded from the earlier analysis of a few hundred of the donors. In an earlier analysis of roughly 500 of the donors, V segments were called functional above 56.7% productive rearrangements and were called segregating when the between-donor standard deviation exceeded 5%. A statistical classification framework was developed to diagnose cytomegalovirus status using the catalog of TCR beta chain sequences. In a later analysis, V and J genes were assigned by comparing TCR nucleotide sequences against IMGT/GENE-DB human TR gene sequences. Using the TCRdist pipeline, a later analysis assigned CDR3 sequences along with most-parsimonious VDJ recombination scenarios. In a later analysis, each TCR beta chain was defined by its CDR3 amino acid sequence together with its V-gene family, and reads without a unique V-gene family were excluded. As a way to deal with suspected cross-contamination and a sequencing artifact, a later analysis dropped 592 nucleotide sequences that were highly shared and had low generation probability. In a later analysis, a clonal expansion index was calculated for each public chain from normalized within-repertoire ranks of inferred template counts. Generation probabilities in a later analysis came from a VDJ recombination model fitted to out-of-frame rearrangements, and those results were checked against IGoR. In a later analysis, TCR-TCR, TCR-HLA and TCR-CMV co-occurrence was scored with hypergeometric tests, and a repertoire-size bias correction was applied to TCR pairs. False discovery rates were estimated in a later analysis by permuting HLA or CMV assignments 20 times. In a later analysis, co-occurring TCRs were grouped using DBSCAN, and TCRdist sequence similarity was added for clustering within HLA-allele-positive subsets. Co-occurrence clustering excluded repertoires with fewer than 30,000 or more than 120,000 public chains, plus five with anomalous nucleotide sharing. The clones in this table, taken by TCRdb from immuneACCESS, are in-frame only. Not every clone is retained; where verified, under half of the shortfall comes from an unresolved V gene, and the cause of the rest is unknown. V and J calls plus clone size are reproduced from that table; the DNA served to infer D and trimming. The sample table shows approximately 110,000 clones, and around 60% are seen once. Of the sample, approximately 3.9% is held by the ten largest clones.

Overall study outcomes, separate from this receptor: In the study, roughly 160 TCR beta chains were listed as associated with cytomegalovirus. Presence/absence analyses assumed roughly uniform sequencing depth across donors, an assumption that may not hold. In a later genetic analysis, fewer N-insertions in productive TCRs were reported among donors in an Asian-associated ancestry cluster than the roughly 710-donor mean. It was suggested by the authors that the approach could potentially be generalized to other disease states and immunological phenotypes. In an earlier analysis of roughly 500 of the donors, most TCR beta V segments appeared in productive rearrangements about 87% or about 30% of the time, broadly matching IMGT annotations. Most CMV-associated TCR beta chains appeared to be HLA-restricted in a later analysis, and the HLA associations seemed to be driven largely by CMV exposure. Because counts were too low, seventeen rarely observed V segments, including chromosome 9 orphons, were left out of the earlier analysis of some 640 of the donors. The cohort was sequenced for TCR beta chains only, and without alpha or paired-chain data the features that could be detected were limited. A cluster of highly shared sequence variants was judged likely to represent a technical artifact of the sequencing pipeline. Some IMGT-functional V segments, including TRBV6-2 and TRBV6-3, could not be told apart with the 87-base-pair reads, so those segments were excluded. In a later analysis, HLA-associated TCR beta chains showed more clonal expansion and lower generation probabilities than non-associated chains that were equally common. The classifier was reported to diagnose cytomegalovirus status with high specificity and sensitivity in both the original and validation cohorts. A further reported finding was that TCR beta sequences accurately predicted the HLA-A and HLA-B alleles for most subjects in the first cohort. In a later analysis, several top co-occurrence clusters were reported to appear linked to parvovirus B19, influenza, CMV and Epstein-Barr virus. Correlated functional status among segregating V segments might be attributable to linkage disequilibrium, but an unknown experimental factor could not be ruled out. Most TCR sequences were observed very rarely across donors, whereas some public TCRs were present in many individuals. In a later analysis, around 17,000 TCR beta sequences were associated with specific HLA alleles at a false discovery rate of 0.05. An association between a missense DCLRE1C variant and V-gene and J-gene trimming of TCR beta chains was found in a later genetic analysis and replicated in an independent cohort. When HLA alleles, especially DR and DQ, strongly co-occurred, TCR associations were difficult to assign to individual alleles. In a later analysis, TCR association rates were found to vary across HLA loci, with the most associated TCRs seen for DRB1 alleles and the fewest for HLA-C alleles. For the cohort, immune exposure information was limited to CMV serostatus. A few of the identified cytomegalovirus-associated TCR beta chains were confirmed in vitro to be specific for cytomegalovirus antigens. Because HLA typing was unavailable for some donors at each locus, only the typed subset was used in association tests.

On this clone: The antigen it binds to is not known. Base qualities are not provided; no much larger clone lies one nucleotide away.

The sequence joins TRBV4-1 to TRBJ2-7, with 11 bases aligning to TRBD2. The sequence came from a young man in good health and CMV-seropositive. Sample: PBMCs. The sequence in DNA is TGCGCCAGCAGCGATACTAGCGGGAGCTACGAGCAGTACTTC. Its protein is CASSDTSGSYEQYF.